Listed below are T cell receptor beta chains from one sample, sequenced in a study of CD8+ T cells in alopecia areata. The method was immunoSEQ multiplex PCR; TCRdb's version includes in-frame clones alone and lacks a portion of them. The sample records around 270,000 clones, 58% being singletons. The sequencing used CD4+ T cells sorted from blood, collected at week 24, from a patient treated with tofacitinib. The origin of the receptors is a human donor with alopecia areata. Both conserved end residues are part of each CDR3. Size values are once, few and many counts, or a class for expanded clones, and some rows have none.

v_gene | abundance | CDR3aa
TRBV28 | - | CASTSSGSPRYEQYF
TRBV10-3 | - | CAISETGTGWELFF
TRBV2 | - | CASSPDRGHGQPQHF
TRBV5-1 | - | CASSGGTEAFF
TRBV7-9 | - | CASSLDYSPLHF
TRBV30 | - | CAWSPLAEQFF
TRBV5-1 | - | CASSIDGAWDTQYF
TRBV7-9 | - | CASSSIQGVGTEAFF
TRBV16 | many | CASSPLSTASNQPQHF
TRBV7-2 | many | CASSRGPAPDTQYF
TRBV5-1 | few | CASSPQGDGTEAFF
TRBV5-6 | few | CASSLKADLGYTF
TRBV7-9 | few | CASSLVGGAFF
TRBV29-1 | - | CSTGGADTQYF
TRBV10-3 | - | CAISEGGSVGYTF
TRBV15 | - | CATSRDLSGGQETQYF
TRBV30 | - | CAWKTGSHEQYF
TRBV9 | - | CASSVGVNSGTDTQYF
TRBV2 | - | CASSVGQYGYTF
TRBV19 | - | CASSTGDGQETQYF
TRBV5-1 | - | CASSPGLERTPLHF
TRBV30 | - | CAWSVGLGSNYGYTF
TRBV9 | few | CASSPNRGNSPLHF
TRBV4-3 | - | CASSQVGHYEQYF
TRBV7-2 | - | CASSSGGLAGLRRTYEQYF
TRBV5-1 | - | CASSLAQFTDTQYF
TRBV29-1 | - | CSVESLGARDEQFF
TRBV19 | - | CASSIEPTTGNTEAFF
TRBV4-1 | few | CASSPPTGNYGYTF
TRBV11-2 | - | CASSSAGVDQPQHF
TRBV10-3 | - | CAISGDRGHSGANVLTF
TRBV5-1 | - | CASSPGTDPRETQYF
TRBV20-1 | - | CSAMDRATAFF
TRBV7-9 | - | CASSLATGDPSLHF
TRBV30 | - | CAWSVEGRSRTF
TRBV5-1 | - | CASSFGQGQETQYF
TRBV6-6 | - | CASSAQGEDTQYF
TRBV27 | few | CASSPGTGGVYEQYF
TRBV30 | - | CAWNQYTIYF
TRBV23-1 | few | CASSQSSPNQPQHF
TRBV7-2 | - | CASSPRDSLGADTQYF
TRBV11-2 | - | CASSLEAGGLYNEQFF
TRBV23-1 | - | CASSLPRRQGPRANYGYTF
TRBV4-2 | - | CASSQDHRTEGMFF
TRBV2 | - | CASSQDRGLNYGYTF
TRBV7-8 | - | CASSSDRVRGYTF
TRBV25-1 | - | CASSESGAAKNIQYF
TRBV6-5 | - | CASSYSGTSREQYF
TRBV5-1 | few | CASSLEPGRLNYGYTF
TRBV30 | - | CAWSRNYGYTF
TRBV18 | - | CASSPGQGQGGQYF
TRBV5-6 | - | CASSLTAGTGELFF
TRBV2 | - | CASSDDRGIQYF
TRBV7-2 | - | CASSYNTGELFF